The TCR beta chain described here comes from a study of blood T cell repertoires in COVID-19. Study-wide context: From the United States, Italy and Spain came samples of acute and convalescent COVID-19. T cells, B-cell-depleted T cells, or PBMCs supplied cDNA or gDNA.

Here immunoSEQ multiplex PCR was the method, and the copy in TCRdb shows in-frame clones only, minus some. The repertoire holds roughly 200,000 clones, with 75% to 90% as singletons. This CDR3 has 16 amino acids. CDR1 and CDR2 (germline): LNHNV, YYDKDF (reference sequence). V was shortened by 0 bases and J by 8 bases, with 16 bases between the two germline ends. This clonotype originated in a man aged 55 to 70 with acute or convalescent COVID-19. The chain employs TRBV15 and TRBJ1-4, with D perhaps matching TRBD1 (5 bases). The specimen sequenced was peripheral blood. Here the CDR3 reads CATSRDGQGSGEKLFF. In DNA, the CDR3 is TGTGCCACCAGCAGAGATGGTCAGGGATCAGGGGAAAAACTGTTTTTT. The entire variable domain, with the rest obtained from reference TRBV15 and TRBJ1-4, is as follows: DAMVIQNPRYQVTQFGKPVTLSCSQTLNHNVMYWYQQKSSQAPKLLFHYYDKDFNNEADTPDNFQSRRPNTSFCFLDIRSPGLGDTAMYLCATSRDGQGSGEKLFFGSGTQLSVL.